This T cell receptor (beta chain) stems from a study of beta chain features in type 1 diabetes. Study-level background: Healthy donors resembled patients in age, gender and cell yields. General study findings and limits: Reduced insertions and increased deletions marked VDJ junctions in type 1 diabetes patients.

CD45RO/CCR7/CD25/CD127/CD95/CD27 staining was used to isolate CD4+ naive, central memory, regulatory and stem cell-like memory cells by sorting. Over 95% purity was reached by all sorted populations. TCRB transcripts that were expressed got sequenced, as all of the isolated RNA had been reverse transcribed. Assay: immunoSEQ multiplex PCR; the TCRdb copy retains only in-frame clones and omits some. The data contain almost 350,000 clones, 15% to 20% of them singletons. On this clone: Its target is unknown.

Sequencing was done on a sample of naive CD4+ T cells from blood. This TCR derives from a woman between 18 and 30 years old in good health.

CDR3 nucleotide sequence: TGTGCCAGCAGCCCAATCGGGGACTACCAGTTCTTC. This gives the protein CASSPIGDYQFF. V usage is TRBV4-2 and J usage is TRBJ2-1, with 7 bases identical to TRBD2. Germline trimming cut 4 bases from V and 13 bases from J; bases unmatched to any gene: 7. The CDR3 extends over 12 amino acids. Germline lookup yields CDR1 LGHNA and CDR2 YNFKEQ.